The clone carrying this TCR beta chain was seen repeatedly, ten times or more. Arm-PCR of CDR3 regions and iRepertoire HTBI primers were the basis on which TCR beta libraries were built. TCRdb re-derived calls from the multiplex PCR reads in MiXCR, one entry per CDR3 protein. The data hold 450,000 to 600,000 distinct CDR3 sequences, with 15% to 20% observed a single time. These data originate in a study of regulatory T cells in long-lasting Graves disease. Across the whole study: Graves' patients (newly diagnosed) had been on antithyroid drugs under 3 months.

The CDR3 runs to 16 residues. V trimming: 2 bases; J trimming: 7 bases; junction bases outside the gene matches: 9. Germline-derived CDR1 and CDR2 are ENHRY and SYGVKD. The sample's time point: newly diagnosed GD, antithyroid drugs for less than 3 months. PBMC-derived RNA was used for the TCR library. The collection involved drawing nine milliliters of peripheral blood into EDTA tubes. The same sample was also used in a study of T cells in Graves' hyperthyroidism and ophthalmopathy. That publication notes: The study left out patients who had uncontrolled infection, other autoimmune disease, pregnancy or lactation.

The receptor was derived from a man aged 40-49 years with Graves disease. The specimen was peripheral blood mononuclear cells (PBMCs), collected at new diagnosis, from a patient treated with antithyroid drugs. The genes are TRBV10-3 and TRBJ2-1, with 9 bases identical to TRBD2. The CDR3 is CAISEEGGLARNEQFF. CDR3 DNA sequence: TGTGCCATCAGTGAGGAGGGGGGACTAGCTCGGAATGAGCAGTTCTTC.